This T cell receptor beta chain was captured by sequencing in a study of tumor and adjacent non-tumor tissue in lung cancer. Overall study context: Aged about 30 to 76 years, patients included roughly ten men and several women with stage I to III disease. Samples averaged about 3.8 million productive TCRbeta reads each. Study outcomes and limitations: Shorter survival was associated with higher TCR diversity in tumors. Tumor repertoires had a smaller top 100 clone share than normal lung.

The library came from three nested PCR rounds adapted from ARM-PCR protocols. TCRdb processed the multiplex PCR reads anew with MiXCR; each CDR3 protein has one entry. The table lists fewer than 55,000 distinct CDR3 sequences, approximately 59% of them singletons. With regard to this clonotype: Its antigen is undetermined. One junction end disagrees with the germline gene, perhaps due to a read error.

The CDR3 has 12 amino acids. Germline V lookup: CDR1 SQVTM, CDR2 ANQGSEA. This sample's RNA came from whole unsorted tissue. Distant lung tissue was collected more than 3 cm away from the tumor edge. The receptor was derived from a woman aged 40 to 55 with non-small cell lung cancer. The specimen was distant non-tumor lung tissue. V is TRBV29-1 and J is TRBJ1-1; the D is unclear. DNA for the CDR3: TGCAGCGCGGCAGGAAGCAACAGTGAAGCTTTCTTT. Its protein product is CSAAGSNSEAFF.